Following are 21 T cell receptor beta chains from one sample sequenced in a study of monozygotic twins with inflammatory bowel disease. From the 5' RACE reads, TCRdb lists one entry per CDR3 protein and no DNA. This sample's table has approximately 40,000 distinct CDR3 sequences. The source material was blood. These receptors originate from a human donor with ulcerative colitis or Crohn's disease, or a healthy co-twin of an affected twin (not recorded which).

This rearrangement joins TRBV5-1 to TRBJ2-1; TCRdb gives TRBD1 as the D gene, but with no DNA this cannot be confirmed. Germline assignment: CDR1 SGHRS and CDR2 YFSETQ. The CDR3 runs 15 residues. CDR3 sequence: CASSPMRTGYNEQFF.

This chain links TRBV24-1 with TRBJ1-1; the D call of TRBD1 rests on TCRdb alone, since no DNA is present to check it. This CDR3 contains 14 residues. From germline, CDR1 is KGHDR and CDR2 SFDVKD. CDR3 residues: CATSEVWGGTEAFF.

This chain uses TRBV4-1 with TRBJ2-7. The CDR3 sequence is 13 residues long. Germline CDR1 MGHRA, CDR2 YSYEKL. The CDR3 reads CASSQPGSYEQYF.

The chain employs TRBV20-1 and TRBJ1-1. The CDR3 loop spans 12 amino acids. CDR1 is DFQATT, CDR2 SNEGSKA, per germline (reference sequence). This CDR3 is CSASHLHTEAFF.

The chain couples TRBV5-1 to TRBJ1-1. Germline V gene lookup returns CDR1 SGHRS and CDR2 YFSETQ. The CDR3 totals 14 residues. CDR3 in amino acids: CASSLARVNTEAFF.

The V gene is TRBV18, the J gene TRBJ2-1. Germline loops: CDR1 KGHSH, CDR2 LQKENI. The CDR3 contains 15 residues. CDR3 protein: CASSPLGVTYNEQFF.

The rearrangement joins TRBV20-1 to TRBJ2-2; the TRBD1 assignment by TCRdb is unverifiable without DNA. This CDR3 contains 15 residues. CDR1 is DFQATT and CDR2 is SNEGSKA in the germline V gene (reference sequence). The CDR3 region is CSARTAITSTGELFF.

This chain uses TRBV15 with TRBJ2-2. The CDR3 covers 13 residues. Germline V gene lookup returns CDR1 LNHNV and CDR2 YYDKDF (reference sequence). This CDR3 is CATSRDLNGELFF. Combining the CDR3 with reference TRBV15 and TRBJ2-2 gives the whole variable domain DAMVIQNPRYQVTQFGKPVTLSCSQTLNHNVMYWYQQKSSQAPKLLFHYYDKDFNNEADTPDNFQSRRPNTSFCFLDIRSPGLGDTAMYLCATSRDLNGELFFGEGSRLTVL.

The chain is built from TRBV10-3 and TRBJ2-2; the TRBD2 assignment by TCRdb is unverifiable without DNA. The CDR3 is 17 residues long. Germline values: CDR1 ENHRY, CDR2 SYGVKD. The CDR3 reads CAISGRGTSGNTGELFF.

This chain uses TRBV14 with TRBJ2-7; TCRdb selects TRBD2, and the lack of DNA leaves this call unchecked. The CDR3 has 14 amino acids. Germline V lookup: CDR1 SGHDN, CDR2 FVKESK. This chain's CDR3 is CASSQLAGGNEQYF.

The chain is built from TRBV5-6 and TRBJ2-5; TCRdb's assignment of TRBD1 cannot be checked, as there is no DNA. This CDR3 has 13 amino acids. The germline gives CDR1 SGHDT, CDR2 YYEEEE. This CDR3 is CASSYGGEETQYF.

Frequency places this clonotype as medium-sized. The rearrangement joins TRBV5-4 to TRBJ2-5; the TRBD2 assignment by TCRdb is unverifiable without DNA. CDR3 length: 18 amino acids. Germline assignment: CDR1 SGHNT and CDR2 YYREEE (reference sequence). CDR3 sequence: CASSRKTSRATSKETQYF.

V is TRBV24-1 and J is TRBJ2-6. Germline-derived CDR1 and CDR2 are KGHDR and SFDVKD. The CDR3 is 13 amino acids. CDR3 region: CATGSSGANVLTF.

V usage is TRBV28 and J usage is TRBJ2-7; absent DNA, TCRdb's TRBD1 call cannot be checked. This CDR3 is built from 14 residues. CDR1 is MDHEN and CDR2 is SYDVKM in the germline V gene. This CDR3 reads CASSFGTGSYEQYF.

The chain links TRBV4-1 to TRBJ2-1; TCRdb selects TRBD1, and the lack of DNA leaves this call unchecked. This CDR3 has 15 residues. The germline V gene encodes CDR1 MGHRA and CDR2 YSYEKL. The CDR3 sequence: CASSYGQGAYNEQFF.

The chain uses TRBV27 and TRBJ2-5; TCRdb proposes TRBD1, but this gene call is untestable without DNA. Germline V gene sequence: CDR1 MNHEY, CDR2 SMNVEV (reference sequence). The CDR3 spans 15 residues. CDR3 loop: CASRMQGAGQETQYF.

This sequence joins TRBV12-3 or TRBV12-4 and TRBJ1-2; TCRdb indicates TRBD1, and absent DNA this call remains unverified. The CDR3 totals 14 residues. CDR3 loop: CASSLDRGKSGYTF.

This sequence joins TRBV20-1 and TRBJ2-7; there is no DNA to check the TCRdb D call of TRBD1. The germline gives CDR1 DFQATT, CDR2 SNEGSKA (reference sequence). The CDR3 totals 13 residues. CDR3 loop: CSARTGSSYEQYF.

The chain recombines TRBV13 with TRBJ2-2. Germline CDR1 PRHDT, CDR2 FYEKMQ (reference sequence). The CDR3 has 17 amino acids. The CDR3 protein is CASSLGLDSSATGELFF.

The chain joins TRBV5-1 to TRBJ2-7; the TCRdb call, TRBD1, lacks DNA for checking. The CDR3 has 14 residues. Germline values: CDR1 SGHRS, CDR2 YFSETQ. The CDR3 is CASSFTQKGYEQYF.

The J gene is TRBJ1-4, the V gene TRBV28. This CDR3 region has 15 residues. CDR1 MDHEN and CDR2 SYDVKM come from the germline V gene. The CDR3 sequence: CASSLRGLRGEKLFF.